Listed below are T cell receptor beta chains from one sample, sequenced in a study of blood T cell repertoires in COVID-19. Method: immunoSEQ multiplex PCR; TCRdb's copy keeps in-frame clones and lacks some. The sample contains around 200,000 clones, more than 80% of which appear only once. The sequenced sample consisted of peripheral blood. The receptors here all came from a human donor in a cohort sampled during active COVID-19. The CDR3 runs from the conserved cysteine through the conserved F or W. The D gene is left open where the match is weak. The size field is filled for only some rows; it gives once, few, many or a size class.

v_gene: TRBV15; d_gene: TRBD2; abundance: -; j_gene: TRBJ2-7; CDR3aa: CATSARGSGAYEQYF; CDR3nt: TGTGCCACCAGCGCCCGAGGTAGCGGGGCTTACGAGCAGTACTTC
v_gene: TRBV6-6; d_gene: TRBD1; abundance: -; j_gene: TRBJ2-7; CDR3aa: CASSPAQGAIYEQYF; CDR3nt: TGTGCCAGCAGTCCCGCCCAGGGGGCCATCTACGAGCAGTACTTC
v_gene: TRBV19; d_gene: -; abundance: -; j_gene: TRBJ1-1; CDR3aa: CASKRSGAEAFF; CDR3nt: TGTGCCAGTAAACGCTCGGGGGCTGAAGCTTTCTTT
v_gene: TRBV5-4; d_gene: TRBD2; abundance: -; j_gene: TRBJ2-3; CDR3aa: CASSPGLAGNTQYF; CDR3nt: TGTGCCAGCAGCCCGGGACTAGCGGGAAATACGCAGTATTTT
v_gene: TRBV3-1/TRBV3-2; d_gene: -; abundance: -; j_gene: TRBJ1-2; CDR3aa: CASSQDSVIYGYTF; CDR3nt: TGTGCCAGCAGCCAAGATTCCGTTATCTATGGCTACACCTTC
v_gene: TRBV7-3; d_gene: -; abundance: -; j_gene: TRBJ2-1; CDR3aa: CASSLTAPYNEQFF; CDR3nt: TGTGCCAGCAGCTTAACGGCCCCCTACAATGAGCAGTTCTTC
v_gene: TRBV4-1; d_gene: -; abundance: -; j_gene: TRBJ2-7; CDR3aa: CASSSHPQEGLEQYF; CDR3nt: TGCGCCAGCAGTTCCCATCCTCAGGAGGGGCTAGAGCAGTACTTC
v_gene: TRBV4-1; d_gene: -; abundance: few; j_gene: TRBJ1-5; CDR3aa: CASSQNAQSEPQHF; CDR3nt: TGCGCCAGCAGCCAAAACGCACAGTCGGAGCCCCAGCATTTT
v_gene: TRBV5-1; d_gene: TRBD1; abundance: -; j_gene: TRBJ2-7; CDR3aa: CASSKGQAPYEQYF; CDR3nt: TGCGCCAGCAGCAAGGGACAGGCCCCCTACGAGCAGTACTTC
v_gene: TRBV21-1; d_gene: -; abundance: -; j_gene: TRBJ2-7; CDR3aa: CASSKEGKDPYEQYF; CDR3nt: TGTGCCAGCAGCAAAGAGGGGAAGGACCCCTACGAGCAGTACTTC
v_gene: TRBV7-6; d_gene: TRBD1; abundance: -; j_gene: TRBJ2-1; CDR3aa: CASSLIFGQGAGNEQFF; CDR3nt: TGTGCCAGCAGCTTAATTTTTGGGCAGGGGGCGGGGAATGAGCAGTTCTTC
v_gene: TRBV28; d_gene: -; abundance: -; j_gene: TRBJ1-2; CDR3aa: CASSPLRHGYTF; CDR3nt: TGTGCCAGCAGTCCATTGAGACACGGCTACACCTTC
v_gene: TRBV5-1; d_gene: -; abundance: -; j_gene: TRBJ2-7; CDR3aa: CASSPGSYSGEQYF; CDR3nt: TGCGCCAGCAGCCCTGGGTCATATAGCGGCGAGCAGTACTTC
v_gene: TRBV28; d_gene: -; abundance: -; j_gene: TRBJ1-4; CDR3aa: CASSAGGNEKLFF; CDR3nt: TGTGCCAGTAGCGCAGGAGGCAACGAAAAACTGTTTTTT
v_gene: TRBV5-1; d_gene: -; abundance: few; j_gene: TRBJ1-1; CDR3aa: CASSPLGSLDTEAFF; CDR3nt: TGCGCCAGCAGCCCCCTGGGCAGTCTCGACACTGAAGCTTTCTTT
v_gene: TRBV5-5; d_gene: TRBD1; abundance: -; j_gene: TRBJ1-4; CDR3aa: CASSLPGTASKFGELFF; CDR3nt: TGTGCCAGCAGCTTGCCTGGGACAGCGTCCAAATTTGGGGAACTGTTTTTT